Described below is a single TCR beta chain sequence and its context. Its matching antigen is unknown. The record originates from a study of post-analysis software for immune sequencing data. Losses at the gene ends were 5 bases for V and 7 bases for J; bases not matched to a gene: 15. Germline assignment: CDR1 SGHTA and CDR2 FQGNSA. This CDR3 has 18 residues. TCR beta cDNA libraries included unique molecular identifiers. Once about 0.9 to 11 million T cells were used, hundreds of thousands of cDNA molecules resulted. TCRdb redid the calling of the PCR reads with MiXCR, one entry per CDR3 protein. The table lists fewer than 850,000 distinct CDR3 sequences, roughly 46% of them singletons. Study findings and constraints: Samples prepared in the same batch strongly co-clustered by F measure. TRBV segments more frequent in patients than in controls numbered roughly 5 and included TRBV5-6, TRBV5-1 and TRBV20-1. The study found significantly lower normalized Chao1 diversity in multiple sclerosis patients than in controls.

The sequenced sample was blood. The receptor's source is a girl aged 5-17 years with multiple sclerosis. The chain joins TRBV7-2 to TRBJ2-1, with 12 bases matching TRBD2. The CDR3 coding sequence is TGTGCCAGCAGCATAGGGGCTAGCGGGAGGGGTTTTGGAAATGAGCAGTTCTTC. This translates into CASSIGASGRGFGNEQFF. Using reference TRBV7-2 and TRBJ2-1 for the parts outside the CDR3, the full variable domain is GAGVSQSPSNKVTEKGKDVELRCDPISGHTALYWYRQSLGQGLEFLIYFQGNSAPDKSGLPSDRFSAERTGGSVSTLTIQRTQQEDSAVYLCASSIGASGRGFGNEQFFGPGTRLTVL.